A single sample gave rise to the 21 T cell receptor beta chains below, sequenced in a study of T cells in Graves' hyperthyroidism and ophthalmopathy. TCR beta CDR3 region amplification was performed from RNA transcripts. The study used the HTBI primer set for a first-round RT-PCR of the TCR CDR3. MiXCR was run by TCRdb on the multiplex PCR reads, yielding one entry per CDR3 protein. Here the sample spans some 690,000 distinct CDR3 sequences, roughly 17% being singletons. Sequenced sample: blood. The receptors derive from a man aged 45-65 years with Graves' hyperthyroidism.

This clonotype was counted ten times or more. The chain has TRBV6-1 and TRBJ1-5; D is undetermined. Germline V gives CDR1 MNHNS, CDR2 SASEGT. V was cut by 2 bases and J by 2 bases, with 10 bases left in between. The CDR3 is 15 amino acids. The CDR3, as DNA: TGTGCCAGCAGTGAACAGAGCTTTGGCAATCAGCCCCAGCATTTT. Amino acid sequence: CASSEQSFGNQPQHF.

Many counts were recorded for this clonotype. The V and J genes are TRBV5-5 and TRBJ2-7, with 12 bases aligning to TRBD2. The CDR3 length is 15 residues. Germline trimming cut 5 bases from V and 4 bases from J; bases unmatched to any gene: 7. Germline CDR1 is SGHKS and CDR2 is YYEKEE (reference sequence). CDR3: CASRTLAGGLYEQYF. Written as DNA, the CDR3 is TGTGCCAGCAGGACTCTAGCGGGAGGGTTATACGAGCAGTACTTC.

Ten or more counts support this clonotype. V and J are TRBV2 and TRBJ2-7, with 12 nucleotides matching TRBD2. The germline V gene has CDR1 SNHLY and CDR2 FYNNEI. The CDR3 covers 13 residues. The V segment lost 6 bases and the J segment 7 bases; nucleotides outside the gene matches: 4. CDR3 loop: CASRPGLAGEQYF. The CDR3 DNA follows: TGTGCCAGCAGACCCGGACTAGCGGGAGAGCAGTACTTC.

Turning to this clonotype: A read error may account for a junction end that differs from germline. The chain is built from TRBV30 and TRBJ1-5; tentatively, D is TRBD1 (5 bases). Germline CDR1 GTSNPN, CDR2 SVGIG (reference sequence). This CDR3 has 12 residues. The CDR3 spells CAWSAGGKPRHF. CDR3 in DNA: TGTGCCTGGAGTGCGGGGGGTAAGCCCCGGCATTTT.

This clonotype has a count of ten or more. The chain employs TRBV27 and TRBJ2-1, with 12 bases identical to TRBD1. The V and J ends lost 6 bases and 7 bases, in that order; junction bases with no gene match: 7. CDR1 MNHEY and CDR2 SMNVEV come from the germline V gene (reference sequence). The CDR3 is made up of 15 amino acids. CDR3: CASRPGQGAFNEQFF. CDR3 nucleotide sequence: TGTGCCAGCAGGCCGGGACAGGGGGCATTTAATGAGCAGTTCTTC.

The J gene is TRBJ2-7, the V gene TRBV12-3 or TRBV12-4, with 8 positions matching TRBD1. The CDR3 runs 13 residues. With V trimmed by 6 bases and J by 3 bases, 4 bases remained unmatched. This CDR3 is CASRRQGRYEQYF. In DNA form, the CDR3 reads TGTGCCAGCAGGAGACAGGGGCGCTACGAGCAGTACTTC.

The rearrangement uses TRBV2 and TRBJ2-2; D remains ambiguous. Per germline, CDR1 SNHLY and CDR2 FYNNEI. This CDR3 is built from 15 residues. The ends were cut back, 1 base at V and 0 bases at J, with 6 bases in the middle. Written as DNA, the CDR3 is TGTGCCAGCAGTGAAGTCCTTACGAACACCGGGGAGCTGTTTTTT. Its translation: CASSEVLTNTGELFF.

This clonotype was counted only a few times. CDR3 bases: TGCAGCGTTGAAGAATCGCGACCCGGCGAGACCCAGTACTTC. Translation gives CSVEESRPGETQYF. The chain couples TRBV29-1 to TRBJ2-5; D is unresolved. The germline gives CDR1 SQVTM, CDR2 ANQGSEA. The ends were cut back, 0 bases at V and 5 bases at J, with 13 bases in the middle. The CDR3 totals 14 residues.

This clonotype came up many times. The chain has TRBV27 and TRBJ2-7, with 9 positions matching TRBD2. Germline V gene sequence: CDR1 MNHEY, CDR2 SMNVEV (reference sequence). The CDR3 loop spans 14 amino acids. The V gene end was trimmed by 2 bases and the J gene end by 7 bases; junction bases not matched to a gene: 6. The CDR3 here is CASSLAGGPSEQYF. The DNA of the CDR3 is TGTGCCAGCAGTTTAGCGGGAGGGCCCTCGGAGCAGTACTTC.

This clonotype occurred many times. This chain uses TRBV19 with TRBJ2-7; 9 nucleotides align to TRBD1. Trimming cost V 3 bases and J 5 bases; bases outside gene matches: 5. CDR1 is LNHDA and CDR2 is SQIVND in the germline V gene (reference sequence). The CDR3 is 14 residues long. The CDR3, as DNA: TGTGCCAGTAGTATCGGGACAGGGAACAACGAGCAGTACTTC. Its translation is CASSIGTGNNEQYF.

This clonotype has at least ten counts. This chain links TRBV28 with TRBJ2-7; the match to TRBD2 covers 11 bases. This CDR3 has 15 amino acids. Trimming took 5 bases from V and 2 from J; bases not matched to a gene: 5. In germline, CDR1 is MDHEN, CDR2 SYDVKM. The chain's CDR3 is CASSPGTSGAYEQYF. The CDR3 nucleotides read TGTGCCAGCAGTCCCGGGACTAGCGGAGCCTACGAGCAGTACTTC.

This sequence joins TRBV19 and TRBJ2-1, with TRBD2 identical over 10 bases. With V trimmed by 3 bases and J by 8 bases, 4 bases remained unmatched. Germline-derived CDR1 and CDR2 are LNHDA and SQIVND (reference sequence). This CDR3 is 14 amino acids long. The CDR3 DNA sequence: TGTGCCAGTAGTATTCTAGCGGGAGAGGATGAGCAGTTCTTC. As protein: CASSILAGEDEQFF. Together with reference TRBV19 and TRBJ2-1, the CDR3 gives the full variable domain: DGGITQSPKYLFRKEGQNVTLSCEQNLNHDAMYWYRQDPGQGLRLIYYSQIVNDFQKGDIAEGYSVSREKKESFPLTVTSAQKNPTAFYLCASSILAGEDEQFFGPGTRLTVL.

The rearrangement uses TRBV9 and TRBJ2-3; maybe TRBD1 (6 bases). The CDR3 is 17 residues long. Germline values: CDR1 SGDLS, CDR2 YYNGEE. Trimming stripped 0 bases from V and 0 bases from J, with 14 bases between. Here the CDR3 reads CASSVARGSDSTDTQYF. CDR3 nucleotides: TGTGCCAGCAGCGTAGCCAGGGGTAGCGATAGCACAGATACGCAGTATTTT. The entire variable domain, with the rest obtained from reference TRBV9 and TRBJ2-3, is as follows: DSGVTQTPKHLITATGQRVTLRCSPRSGDLSVYWYQQSLDQGLQFLIQYYNGEERAKGNILERFSAQQFPDLHSELNLSSLELGDSALYFCASSVARGSDSTDTQYFGPGTRLTVL.

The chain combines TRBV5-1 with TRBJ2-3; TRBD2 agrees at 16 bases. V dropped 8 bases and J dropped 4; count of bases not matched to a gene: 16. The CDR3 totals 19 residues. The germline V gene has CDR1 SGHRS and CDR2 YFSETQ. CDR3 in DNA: TGCGCCAGGAGCACTCCGGGACTAGCGGGAGGGCCTTCTGCAGATACGCAGTATTTT. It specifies CARSTPGLAGGPSADTQYF.

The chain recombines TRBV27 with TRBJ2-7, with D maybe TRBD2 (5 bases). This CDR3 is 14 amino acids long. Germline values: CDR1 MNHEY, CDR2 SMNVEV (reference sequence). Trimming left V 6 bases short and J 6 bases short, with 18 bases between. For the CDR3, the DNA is TGTGCCAGCAGCCGAGACCTCACTCGGGGCGAGCAGTACTTC. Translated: CASSRDLTRGEQYF.

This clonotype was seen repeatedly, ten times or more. In nucleotides, the CDR3 is TGTGCCAGCAGTGAAGGCAGGCGCGCGAACACCGGGGAGCTGTTTTTT. Translation gives CASSEGRRANTGELFF. The chain uses TRBV2 and TRBJ2-2; D is unresolved. In germline, CDR1 is SNHLY, CDR2 FYNNEI. This CDR3 spans 16 amino acids. V was pared by 1 base and J by 0 bases, with 9 bases between. Looking up the rest from reference TRBV2 and TRBJ2-2 gives the full variable domain: EPEVTQTPSHQVTQMGQEVILRCVPISNHLYFYWYRQILGQKVEFLVSFYNNEISEKSEIFDDQFSVERPDGSNFTLKIRSTKLEDSAMYFCASSEGRRANTGELFFGEGSRLTVL.

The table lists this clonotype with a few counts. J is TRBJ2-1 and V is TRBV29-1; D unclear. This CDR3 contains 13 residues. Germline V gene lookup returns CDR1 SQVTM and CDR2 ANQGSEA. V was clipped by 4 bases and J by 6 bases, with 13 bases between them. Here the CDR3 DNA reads TGCAGCGTTGTCGCCCCCCCAAGCAATGAGCAGTTCTTC. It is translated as CSVVAPPSNEQFF.

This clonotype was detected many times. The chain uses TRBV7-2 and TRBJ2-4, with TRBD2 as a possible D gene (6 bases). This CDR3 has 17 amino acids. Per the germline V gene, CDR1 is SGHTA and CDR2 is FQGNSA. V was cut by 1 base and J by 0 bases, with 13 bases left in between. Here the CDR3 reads CASSLGVGGLAKNIQYF. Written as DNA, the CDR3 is TGTGCCAGCAGCTTAGGAGTCGGGGGTCTAGCCAAAAACATTCAGTACTTC.

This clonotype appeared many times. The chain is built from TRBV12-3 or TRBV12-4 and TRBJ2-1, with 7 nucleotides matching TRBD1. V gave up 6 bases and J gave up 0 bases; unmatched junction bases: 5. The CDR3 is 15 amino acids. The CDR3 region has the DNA TGTGCCAGCAGGAGGGGGCCGAGCTCCTACAATGAGCAGTTCTTC. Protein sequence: CASRRGPSSYNEQFF.

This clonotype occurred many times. CDR3 nucleotides: TGTGCCACGACTGGGGGAGTCAATGAGCAGTTCTTC. Amino acid sequence: CATTGGVNEQFF. The rearrangement links TRBV12-3 or TRBV12-4 to TRBJ2-1, with D possibly called TRBD1 or TRBD2 (5 bases each). The CDR3 contains 12 residues. V shed 10 bases and J shed 6 bases, with 13 bases lying between them.

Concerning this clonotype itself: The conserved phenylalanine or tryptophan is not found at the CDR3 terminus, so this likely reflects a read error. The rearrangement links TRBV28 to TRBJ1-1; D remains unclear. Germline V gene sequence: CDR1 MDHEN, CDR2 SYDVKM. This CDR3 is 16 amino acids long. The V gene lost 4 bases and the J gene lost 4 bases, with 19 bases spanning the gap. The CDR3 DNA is TGTGCCAGCAGTTCAGCGGGCAGAGGGCCCTCCACTGAAGCTTTCGTT. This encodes CASSSAGRGPSTEAFV.